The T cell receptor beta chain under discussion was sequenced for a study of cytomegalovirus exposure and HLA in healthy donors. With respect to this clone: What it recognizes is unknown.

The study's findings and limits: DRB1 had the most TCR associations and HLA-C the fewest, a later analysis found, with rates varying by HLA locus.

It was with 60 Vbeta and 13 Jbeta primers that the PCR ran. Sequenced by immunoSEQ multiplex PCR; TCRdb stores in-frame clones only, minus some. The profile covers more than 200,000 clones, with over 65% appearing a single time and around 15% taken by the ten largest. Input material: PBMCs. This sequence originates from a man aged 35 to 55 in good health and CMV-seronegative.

The CDR3 here is CASRRHPGMDTEAFF. The CDR3, as DNA: TGTGCCAGCAGACGACACCCCGGGATGGACACTGAAGCTTTCTTT. The chain joins TRBV2 to TRBJ1-1; D remains unclear. The CDR3 consists of 15 residues. Between the trimmed V and J ends, which lost 6 bases and 3 bases, there was a span of 17 bases. Germline lookup yields CDR1 SNHLY and CDR2 FYNNEI.